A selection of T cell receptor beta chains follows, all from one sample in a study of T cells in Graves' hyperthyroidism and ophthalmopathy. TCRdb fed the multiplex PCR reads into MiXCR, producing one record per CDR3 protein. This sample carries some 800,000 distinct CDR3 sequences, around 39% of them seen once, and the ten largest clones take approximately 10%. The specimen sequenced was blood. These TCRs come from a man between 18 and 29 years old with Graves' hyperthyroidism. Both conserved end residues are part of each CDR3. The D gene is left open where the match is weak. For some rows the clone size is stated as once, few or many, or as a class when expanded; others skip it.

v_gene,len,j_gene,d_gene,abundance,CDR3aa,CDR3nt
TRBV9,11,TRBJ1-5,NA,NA,CASSVDSNQHF,TGTGCCAGCAGCGTAGACAGCAATCAGCATTTT
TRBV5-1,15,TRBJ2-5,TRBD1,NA,CASVKGTGTQETQYF,TGCGCCAGTGTCAAAGGGACAGGGACCCAAGAGACCCAGTACTTC
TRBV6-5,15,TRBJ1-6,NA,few,CASTLDGRPNSPLHF,TGTGCCAGCACCTTGGACGGCAGGCCAAATTCACCCCTCCACTTT
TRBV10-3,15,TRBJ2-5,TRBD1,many,CAISDSGQLQETQYF,TGTGCCATCAGTGACTCGGGACAGCTTCAAGAGACCCAGTACTTC
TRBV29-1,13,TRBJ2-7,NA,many,CSFRSPAGFEQYF,TGCAGCTTCCGTAGCCCCGCCGGATTCGAGCAGTACTTC
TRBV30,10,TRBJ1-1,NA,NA,CAEGSTEAFF,TGTGCCGAGGGCAGCACTGAAGCTTTCTTT
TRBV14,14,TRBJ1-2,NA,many,CASSQVVQGVDYTF,TGTGCCAGCAGCCAAGTTGTACAGGGTGTGGACTACACCTTC
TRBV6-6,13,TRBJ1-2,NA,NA,CASSESMVYGYTF,TGTGCCAGCAGTGAAAGTATGGTCTATGGCTACACCTTC
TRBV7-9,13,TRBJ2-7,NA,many,CASSPADRFEQYF,TGTGCCAGCAGCCCCGCTGACAGGTTCGAGCAGTACTTC
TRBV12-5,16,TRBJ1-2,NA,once,CASGFSPTGQRYGYTF,TGTGCTAGTGGTTTCAGCCCCACTGGGCAAAGATATGGCTACACCTTC
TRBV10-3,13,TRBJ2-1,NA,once,CAISERGYNEQFF,TGTGCCATCAGTGAGCGTGGCTACAATGAGCAGTTCTTC
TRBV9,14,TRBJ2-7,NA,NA,CASSVAPLNYGQYF,TGTGCCAGCAGCGTAGCTCCGTTGAACTACGGGCAGTACTTC
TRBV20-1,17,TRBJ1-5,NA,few,CSARDRRTLEGNQPQHF,TGCAGTGCTAGAGATAGGCGGACGCTAGAGGGCAATCAGCCCCAGCATTTT
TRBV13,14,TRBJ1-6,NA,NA,CASSSLGVESPLHF,TGTGCCAGCAGCTCCCTAGGGGTAGAATCACCCCTCCACTTT
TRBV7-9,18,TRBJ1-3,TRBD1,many,CASSLTGQGVLVGNTIYF,TGTGCCAGCAGCTTAACGGGACAGGGAGTGTTAGTCGGAAACACCATATATTTT
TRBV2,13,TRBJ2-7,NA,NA,CASSYDPGREQYF,TGTGCCAGCAGTTATGACCCAGGCAGGGAGCAGTACTTC
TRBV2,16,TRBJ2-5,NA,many,CASSFFDLGPGKTQYF,TGTGCCAGCAGTTTTTTCGATTTGGGGCCCGGAAAGACCCAGTACTTC
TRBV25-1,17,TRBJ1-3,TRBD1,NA,CASSPPRTGVSGNTIYF,TGTGCCAGCAGTCCCCCTAGGACAGGAGTCTCTGGAAACACCATATATTTT
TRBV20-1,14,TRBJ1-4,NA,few,CSARDSGGPEKLFF,TGCAGTGCTAGAGATAGTGGCGGGCCTGAAAAACTGTTTTTT
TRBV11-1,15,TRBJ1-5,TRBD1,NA,CASSLLRTGQEPQHF,TGTGCCAGCAGCTTGCTCCGGACAGGGCAAGAGCCCCAGCATTTT
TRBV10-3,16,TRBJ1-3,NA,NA,CASRPDRTDSGNTIYF,TGTGCCAGCAGACCAGACAGGACTGACTCTGGAAACACCATATATTTT
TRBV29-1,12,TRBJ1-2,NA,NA,CSVEDLGGSYTF,TGCAGCGTTGAAGATCTGGGGGGGAGCTACACCTTC
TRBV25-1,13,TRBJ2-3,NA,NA,CAGRGAGADTQYF,TGTGCCGGCAGAGGGGCAGGTGCGGATACGCAGTATTTT
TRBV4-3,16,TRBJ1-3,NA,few,CASSQVEQRSGNTIYF,TGCGCCAGCAGCCAAGTCGAACAAAGGTCAGGAAACACCATATATTTT
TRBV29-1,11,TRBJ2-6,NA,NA,CSVEPRRTEAF,TGCAGCGTTGAACCCAGGCGCACTGAAGCTTTC
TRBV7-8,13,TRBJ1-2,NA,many,CASSSQEYYGYTF,TGTGCCAGCAGCTCACAGGAATACTATGGCTACACCTTC
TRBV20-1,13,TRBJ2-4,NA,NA,CSGIRDNENIQYF,TGCAGTGGGATCCGGGACAACGAAAACATTCAGTACTTC
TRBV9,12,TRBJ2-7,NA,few,CASSSIGDEQYF,TGTGCCAGCAGCTCCATTGGCGACGAGCAGTACTTC
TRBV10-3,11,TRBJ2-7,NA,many,CAISSGKEQYF,TGTGCCATCAGTAGCGGCAAGGAGCAGTACTTC
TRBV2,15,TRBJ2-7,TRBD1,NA,CASRPRDRPSYEQYF,TGTGCCAGCAGGCCCCGGGACAGGCCCTCCTACGAGCAGTACTTC
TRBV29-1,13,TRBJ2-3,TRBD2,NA,CSVVAGGTDTQYF,TGCAGCGTCGTAGCGGGAGGCACAGATACGCAGTATTTT
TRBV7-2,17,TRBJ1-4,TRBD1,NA,CASSLAGTGTGGEKLFF,TGTGCCAGCAGCTTAGCGGGGACAGGGACAGGGGGCGAAAAACTGTTTTTT
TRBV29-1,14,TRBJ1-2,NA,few,CSVAGFGTTYGYTF,TGCAGCGTTGCCGGGTTCGGGACAACTTATGGCTACACCTTC
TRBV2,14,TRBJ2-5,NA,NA,CASSSYRSLETQYF,TGTGCCAGCAGTTCATACCGAAGCCTGGAGACCCAGTACTTC
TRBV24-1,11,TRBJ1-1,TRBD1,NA,CATSDAGDRIW,TGTGCCACCAGTGATGCGGGGGACAGGATTTGG
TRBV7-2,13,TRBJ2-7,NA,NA,CASSPNSLHEQYF,TGTGCCAGCAGTCCGAATTCCCTCCACGAGCAGTACTTC
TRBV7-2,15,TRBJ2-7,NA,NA,CASSLLAVAPYEQYF,TGTGCCAGCAGCTTACTAGCTGTGGCCCCCTACGAGCAGTACTTC
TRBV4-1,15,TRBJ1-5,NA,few,CASSQEPYSNQPQHF,TGCGCCAGCAGCCAAGAGCCTTATAGCAATCAGCCCCAGCATTTT
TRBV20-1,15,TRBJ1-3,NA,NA,CSARDFGTTGNTIYF,TGCAGTGCTAGAGATTTCGGGACGACGGGAAACACCATATATTTT
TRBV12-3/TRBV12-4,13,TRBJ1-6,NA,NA,CASSFRTELALHF,TGTGCCAGCAGTTTCCGGACGGAGCTGGCCCTCCACTTT